The table lists the clone carrying this T cell receptor (beta chain) with a count of one. The target antigen is unknown. These data belong to a study of cytomegalovirus exposure and HLA in healthy donors. For the study at large: HLA-typed donors contributed 65 million to 95 million unique TCRs, which were held in an early data release. Study-wide points: Immune exposure information comprised only CMV serostatus.

The PCR ran on 60 Vbeta and 13 Jbeta primers. Some clones are missing from TCRdb's copy, which holds only in-frame ones; the method was immunoSEQ multiplex PCR. The data contain about 130,000 clones, approximately 75% of them singletons. Germline V gene lookup returns CDR1 MNHEY and CDR2 SMNVEV (reference sequence). CDR3 length: 14 amino acids. Unmatched junction bases numbered 6, after V lost 5 bases and J lost 6 bases. The sequenced sample consisted of PBMCs. The chain links TRBV27 to TRBJ2-7, with 11 bases lining up with TRBD1. The source of this sequence is a woman between 40 and 50 years old in good health and CMV-seropositive. The CDR3 spells CASSTGTGGCEQYF. The CDR3 DNA follows: TGTGCCAGCAGTACCGGGACAGGGGGGTGCGAGCAGTACTTC.